The 20 T cell receptor beta chains below were found in one sample sequenced in a study of OX40 agonist ivuxolimab in advanced cancers. Assay used: immunoSEQ multiplex PCR; TCRdb lists only in-frame clones, some missing. The table has some 58,000 clones, roughly 87% seen once. This material consisted of CD4+ or CD8+ T cells sorted from blood, taken in a trial of the OX40 agonist ivuxolimab. These receptors were obtained from an adult with an advanced solid tumor such as melanoma, head and neck, liver or kidney cancer.

The chain couples TRBV5-1 to TRBJ2-1; D is undetermined. The germline gives CDR1 SGHRS, CDR2 YFSETQ. V was trimmed by 5 bases and J by 4 bases, leaving 13 bases between them. This CDR3 is built from 14 residues. This CDR3 is CASRGWVPYNEQFF. The CDR3 nucleotides are TGCGCCAGCAGGGGGTGGGTACCGTACAATGAGCAGTTCTTC.

The chain is built from TRBV5-1 and TRBJ2-1; tentative D call: TRBD1 (6 bases). Germline values: CDR1 SGHRS, CDR2 YFSETQ. The CDR3 spans 13 residues. Deletions cut 4 bases from V and 10 bases from J, with 15 bases between. This chain's CDR3 is CASSPATTGEQFF. CDR3 bases: TGCGCCAGCAGCCCGGCAACGACAGGAGAGCAGTTCTTC. Supplemented by reference TRBV5-1 and TRBJ2-1, the full variable domain reads KAGVTQTPRYLIKTRGQQVTLSCSPISGHRSVSWYQQTPGQGLQFLFEYFSETQRNKGNFPGRFSGRQFSNSRSEMNVSTLELGDSALYLCASSPATTGEQFFGPGTRLTVL.

The rearrangement uses TRBV11-3 and TRBJ2-3, with 9 bases lining up with TRBD1. J gave up 6 bases and V 5 bases, and 12 bases lay outside the gene matches. Germline assignment: CDR1 SGHNT and CDR2 YENEEA. This CDR3 contains 16 residues. This CDR3 is CASSNRQGGNSDTQYF. The CDR3 region has the DNA TGTGCCAGCAGCAATCGACAGGGGGGGAACTCGGATACGCAGTATTTT.

V gene TRBV9 combines with J gene TRBJ2-7; the match to TRBD1 covers 9 bases. The CDR3 covers 12 residues. The germline gives CDR1 SGDLS, CDR2 YYNGEE. V gave up 3 bases and J gave up 11 bases; unmatched junction bases: 6. The CDR3 DNA follows: TGTGCCAGCAGCGGGGACAGGGAGAACAAGTACTTC. Its protein is CASSGDRENKYF.

The chain is built from TRBV7-9 and TRBJ2-3; 13 bases are shared with TRBD2. There are 16 residues in the CDR3. With V trimmed by 3 bases and J by 4 bases, 4 bases remained unmatched. Germline CDR1 is SEHNR and CDR2 is FQNEAQ (reference sequence). CDR3 nucleotide sequence: TGTGCCAGCAGCTTGGCGGGACTAGCGGGATCAGATACGCAGTATTTT. This codes for CASSLAGLAGSDTQYF.

The V call is TRBV5-1, the J call TRBJ2-2; D gene uncertain. The germline V and J ends were trimmed by 4 bases and 4 bases, with 8 bases remaining between them. Germline V gives CDR1 SGHRS, CDR2 YFSETQ. The CDR3 extends over 13 amino acids. The CDR3 region has the DNA TGCGCCAGCAGCATAACTCGCACCGGGGAGCTGTTTTTT. Translating gives CASSITRTGELFF.

This rearrangement joins TRBV4-2 to TRBJ1-3; a possible D gene is TRBD1 (5 bases). CDR3 length: 18 residues. Germline V lookup: CDR1 LGHNA, CDR2 YNFKEQ. With 0 bases removed from V and 3 bases from J, the gap between germline ends came to 18 bases. The CDR3 spells CASSQDLGAGHSGNTIYF. The CDR3 DNA reads as TGTGCCAGCAGCCAAGATCTGGGCGCAGGACACAGTGGAAACACCATATATTTT.

The rearrangement links TRBV19 to TRBJ2-7; D unclear. The germline V gene has CDR1 LNHDA and CDR2 SQIVND (reference sequence). The CDR3 runs 13 residues. The V end lost 7 bases, the J end lost 3 bases, and 13 bases lay between the germline ends. The CDR3 reads CASTPVLIYEQYF. CDR3 bases: TGTGCCAGTACCCCCGTTCTGATCTACGAGCAGTACTTC.

The chain is built from TRBV29-1 and TRBJ2-2, with a tentative D call TRBD2 (6 bases). The CDR3 totals 14 residues. Germline values: CDR1 SQVTM, CDR2 ANQGSEA. Trimming cost V 4 bases and J 5 bases, with 14 bases left between them. CDR3 sequence: CSVAVIGRTGELFF. The CDR3 DNA sequence: TGCAGCGTTGCCGTGATCGGGAGAACCGGGGAGCTGTTTTTT.

This clone was recorded once. This chain uses TRBV7-3 with TRBJ2-1, with 10 bases that match TRBD2. The CDR3 consists of 16 residues. The J segment lost 5 bases and the V segment lost 5 bases, leaving 9 bases of the junction unmatched. Germline V gene lookup returns CDR1 SGHTA and CDR2 FQGTGA. The CDR3 sequence is CASSTTPGLANNEQFF. CDR3 DNA: TGTGCCAGCAGCACAACACCGGGACTAGCGAACAATGAGCAGTTCTTC.

The J gene is TRBJ2-7, the V gene TRBV5-1, with TRBD2 matching over 9 bases. The ends lost 1 base at V and 2 bases at J; junction bases unmatched: 22. Germline assignment: CDR1 SGHRS and CDR2 YFSETQ. There are 21 residues in the CDR3. CDR3 bases: TGCGCCAGCAGCTTGAGCGGGGGGTGGTGGAATAGCGGGAGACGAACCTACGAGCAGTACTTC. This encodes CASSLSGGWWNSGRRTYEQYF. Full variable domain (rest looked up from reference TRBV5-1 and TRBJ2-7): KAGVTQTPRYLIKTRGQQVTLSCSPISGHRSVSWYQQTPGQGLQFLFEYFSETQRNKGNFPGRFSGRQFSNSRSEMNVSTLELGDSALYLCASSLSGGWWNSGRRTYEQYFGPGTRLTVT.

This chain joins TRBV6-6 and TRBJ2-3; D is tentatively TRBD1 or TRBD2 (5 bases each). The CDR3 runs to 13 residues. V lost 7 bases and J lost 2, with 10 bases in between. Per the germline V gene, CDR1 is MNHNY and CDR2 is SVGAGI (reference sequence). CDR3 in amino acids: CASTRGFTDTQYF. CDR3 DNA sequence: TGTGCCAGCACCCGGGGCTTCACAGATACGCAGTATTTT.

This rearrangement joins TRBV28 to TRBJ1-2; 9 positions agree with TRBD1. The CDR3 extends over 15 amino acids. With V trimmed by 6 bases and J by 8 bases, 13 bases remained unmatched. CDR1 MDHEN and CDR2 SYDVKM come from the germline V gene. In DNA form, the CDR3 reads TGTGCCAGCAGGATCTCGGGACAGGGACCGGTAGGCTACACCTTC. It specifies CASRISGQGPVGYTF.

The chain joins TRBV4-1 to TRBJ1-2; 8 bases are a match to TRBD1. The junction had 20 bases not matched to a gene; V was cut back by 1 base and J by 4 bases. Germline loops: CDR1 MGHRA, CDR2 YSYEKL. The CDR3 has 20 amino acids. The CDR3 loop reads CASSQGYPFRDRPIFYGYTF. CDR3 nucleotides: TGCGCCAGCAGCCAAGGGTACCCTTTCCGGGACAGGCCTATTTTCTATGGCTACACCTTC.

This clone was found a few times. The chain employs TRBV2 and TRBJ2-1, with 14 bases identical to TRBD2. Unmatched junction bases numbered 13, after V lost 7 bases and J lost 8 bases. The germline V gene encodes CDR1 SNHLY and CDR2 FYNNEI. The CDR3 extends over 17 amino acids. The CDR3 protein is CASTPRTGTSGSHEQFF. In DNA, the CDR3 is TGTGCCAGCACTCCCAGGACAGGGACTAGCGGGAGTCATGAGCAGTTCTTC.

The rearrangement links TRBV10-3 to TRBJ2-2; the match to TRBD2 covers 11 bases. Per the germline V gene, CDR1 is ENHRY and CDR2 is SYGVKD. V dropped 6 bases and J dropped 5; count of bases not matched to a gene: 2. This CDR3 is built from 14 residues. CDR3 DNA: TGTGCCATCAGCAGACTAGCGGGGACCGGGGAGCTGTTTTTT. Translation: CAISRLAGTGELFF.

The J gene is TRBJ1-5, the V gene TRBV30; D is perhaps TRBD1 (6 bases). The CDR3 sequence is 15 residues long. CDR1 is GTSNPN, CDR2 SVGIG, per germline (reference sequence). The ends were cut back, 2 bases at V and 2 bases at J, with 13 bases in the middle. The CDR3 DNA sequence: TGTGCCTGGAGTTCCCCCTCAGGGGGCAATCAGCCCCAGCATTTT. This encodes CAWSSPSGGNQPQHF.

This chain uses TRBV30 with TRBJ2-3, with TRBD2 identical over 7 bases. Trimming took 1 base from V and 3 from J; bases not matched to a gene: 10. The CDR3 runs 16 residues. Germline V gene data show CDR1 as GTSNPN and CDR2 as SVGIG (reference sequence). CDR3 nucleotide sequence: TGTGCCTGGAGTGCACCTAGCGGAGCTCCTACAGATACGCAGTATTTT. Amino acid sequence: CAWSAPSGAPTDTQYF.

This clone appeared a single time. V gene TRBV20-1 combines with J gene TRBJ2-3, with D possibly being TRBD1 (5 bases). From germline, CDR1 is DFQATT and CDR2 SNEGSKA (reference sequence). The CDR3 spans 10 residues. Trimming took off 6 bases at V and 9 bases at J, with 10 bases between the two ends. The CDR3 here is CSAGDGTQYF. The CDR3, as DNA: TGCAGTGCAGGGGATGGGACGCAGTATTTT.

The chain combines TRBV5-1 with TRBJ2-4; 8 bases agree with TRBD1. CDR1 and CDR2 from the germline V gene are SGHRS and YFSETQ. CDR3 length: 16 residues. With 0 bases clipped from V and 5 bases from J, the junction kept 7 bases outside the gene matches. CDR3 loop: CASSLALGQGQNIQYF. For the CDR3, the DNA is TGCGCCAGCAGCTTGGCTTTAGGACAGGGACAAAACATTCAGTACTTC.